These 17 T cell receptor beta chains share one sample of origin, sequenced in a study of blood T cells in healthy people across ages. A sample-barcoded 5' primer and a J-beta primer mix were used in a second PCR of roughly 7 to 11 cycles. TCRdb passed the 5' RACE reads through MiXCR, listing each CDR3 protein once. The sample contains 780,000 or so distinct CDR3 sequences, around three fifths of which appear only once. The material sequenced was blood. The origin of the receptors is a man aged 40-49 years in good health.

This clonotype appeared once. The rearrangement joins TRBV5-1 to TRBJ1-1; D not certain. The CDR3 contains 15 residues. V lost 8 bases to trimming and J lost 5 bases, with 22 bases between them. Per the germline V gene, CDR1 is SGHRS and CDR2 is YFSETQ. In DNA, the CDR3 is TGCGCCAGTTCGTCTGAGACCCTGGGCCCAACTGAAGCTTTCTTT. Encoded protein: CASSSETLGPTEAFF.

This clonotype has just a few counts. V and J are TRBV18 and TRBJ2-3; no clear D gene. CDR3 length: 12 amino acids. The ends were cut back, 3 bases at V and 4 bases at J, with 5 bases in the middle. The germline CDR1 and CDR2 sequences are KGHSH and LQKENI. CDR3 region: CASSPVADTQYF. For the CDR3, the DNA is TGTGCCAGCTCACCGGTGGCAGATACGCAGTATTTT.

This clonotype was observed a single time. CDR3 region: CASSPYNNEQYF. CDR3 bases: TGTGCCAGCAGTCCGTACAACAATGAGCAGTACTTC. The chain carries TRBV12-3 or TRBV12-4 and TRBJ2-4, with D hard to call. The germline V and J ends were trimmed by 5 bases and 13 bases, with 15 bases remaining between them. The CDR3 is made up of 12 amino acids.

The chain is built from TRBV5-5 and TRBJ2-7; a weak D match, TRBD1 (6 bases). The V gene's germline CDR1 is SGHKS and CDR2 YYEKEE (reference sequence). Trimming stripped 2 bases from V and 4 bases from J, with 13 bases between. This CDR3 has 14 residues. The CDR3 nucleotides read TGTGCCAGCAGCTTTTGGACAGAGCTATACGAGCAGTACTTC. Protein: CASSFWTELYEQYF.

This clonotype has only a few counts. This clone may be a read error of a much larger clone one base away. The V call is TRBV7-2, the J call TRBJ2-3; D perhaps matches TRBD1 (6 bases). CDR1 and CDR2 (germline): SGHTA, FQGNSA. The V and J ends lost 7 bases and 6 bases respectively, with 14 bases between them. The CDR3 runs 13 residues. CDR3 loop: CASTDSQGDTQYF. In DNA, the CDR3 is TGTGCCAGCACCGACTCCCAGGGGGATACGCAGTATTTT.

CDR3: CASSPQGGLYNEQYF. The CDR3 DNA is TGCGCCAGCAGCCCTCAGGGGGGTCTCTACAATGAGCAGTACTTC. The chain uses TRBV5-1 and TRBJ2-7, with D possibly matching TRBD1 (7 bases). The CDR3 covers 15 residues. The germline CDR1 and CDR2 sequences are SGHRS and YFSETQ. V was pared by 4 bases and J by 7 bases, with 21 bases between.

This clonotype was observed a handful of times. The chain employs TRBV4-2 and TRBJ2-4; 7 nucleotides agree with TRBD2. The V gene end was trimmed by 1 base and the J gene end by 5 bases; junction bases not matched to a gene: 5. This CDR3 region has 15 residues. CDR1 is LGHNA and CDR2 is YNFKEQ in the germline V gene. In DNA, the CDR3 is TGTGCCAGCAGCCAAGTCGGACTAGTCGAAAACATTCAGTACTTC. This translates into CASSQVGLVENIQYF.

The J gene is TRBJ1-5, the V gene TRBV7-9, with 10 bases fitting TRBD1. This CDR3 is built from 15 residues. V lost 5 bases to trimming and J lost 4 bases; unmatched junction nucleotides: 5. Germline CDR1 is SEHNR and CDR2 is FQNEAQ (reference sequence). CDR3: CASSRTGGGNQPQHF. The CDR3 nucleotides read TGTGCCAGCAGCCGGACAGGGGGAGGGAATCAGCCCCAGCATTTT.

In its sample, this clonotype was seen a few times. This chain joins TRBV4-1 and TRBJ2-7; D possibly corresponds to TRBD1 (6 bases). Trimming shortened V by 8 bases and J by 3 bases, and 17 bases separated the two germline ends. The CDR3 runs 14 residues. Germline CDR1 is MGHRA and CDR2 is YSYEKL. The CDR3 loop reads CASSLGQGYYEQYF. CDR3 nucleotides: TGCGCCAGCTCCTTAGGGCAGGGGTACTACGAGCAGTACTTC.

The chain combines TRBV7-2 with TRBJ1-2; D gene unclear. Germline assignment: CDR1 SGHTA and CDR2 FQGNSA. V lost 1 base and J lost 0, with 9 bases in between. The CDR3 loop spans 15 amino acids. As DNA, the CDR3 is TGTGCCAGCAGCTTAGAAGACGGAGCTAACTATGGCTACACCTTC. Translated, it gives CASSLEDGANYGYTF. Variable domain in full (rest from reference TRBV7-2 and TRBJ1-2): GAGVSQSPSNKVTEKGKDVELRCDPISGHTALYWYRQSLGQGLEFLIYFQGNSAPDKSGLPSDRFSAERTGGSVSTLTIQRTQQEDSAVYLCASSLEDGANYGYTFGSGTRLTVV.

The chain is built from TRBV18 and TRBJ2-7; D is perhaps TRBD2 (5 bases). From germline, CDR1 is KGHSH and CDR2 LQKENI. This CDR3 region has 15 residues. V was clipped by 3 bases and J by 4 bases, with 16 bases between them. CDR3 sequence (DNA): TGTGCCAGCTCACCGAATGAACCGGGAAGTTACGAGCAGTACTTC. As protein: CASSPNEPGSYEQYF.

The chain's CDR3 is CASGYRGRNEQFF. The CDR3 DNA sequence: TGTGCCAGCGGATACAGGGGTAGGAATGAGCAGTTCTTC. This chain uses TRBV7-9 with TRBJ2-1; TRBD1 aligns across 7 bases. The CDR3 extends over 13 amino acids. V was clipped by 8 bases and J by 7 bases; unmatched bases: 8. Germline lookup yields CDR1 SEHNR and CDR2 FQNEAQ (reference sequence).

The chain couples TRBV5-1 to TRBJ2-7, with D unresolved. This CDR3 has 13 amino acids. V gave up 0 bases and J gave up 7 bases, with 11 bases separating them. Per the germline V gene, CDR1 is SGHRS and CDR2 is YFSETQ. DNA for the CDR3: TGCGCCAGCAGCTTGGTGCTGCTCAATGAGCAGTACTTC. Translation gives CASSLVLLNEQYF.

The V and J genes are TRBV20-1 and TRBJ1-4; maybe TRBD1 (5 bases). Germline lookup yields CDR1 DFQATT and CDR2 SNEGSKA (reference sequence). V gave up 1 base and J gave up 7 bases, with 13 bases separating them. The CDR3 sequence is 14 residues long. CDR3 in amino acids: CSARGQSRSEKLFF. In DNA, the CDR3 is TGCAGTGCTAGAGGACAGTCTAGGAGTGAAAAACTGTTTTTT.

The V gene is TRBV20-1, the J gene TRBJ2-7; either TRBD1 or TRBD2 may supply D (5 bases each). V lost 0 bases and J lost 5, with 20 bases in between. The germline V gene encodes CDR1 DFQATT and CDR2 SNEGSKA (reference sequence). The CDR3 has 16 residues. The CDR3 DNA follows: TGCAGTGCTAGAGATCGTGGGGGACCACAGGTCGACGAGCAGTACTTC. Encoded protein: CSARDRGGPQVDEQYF.

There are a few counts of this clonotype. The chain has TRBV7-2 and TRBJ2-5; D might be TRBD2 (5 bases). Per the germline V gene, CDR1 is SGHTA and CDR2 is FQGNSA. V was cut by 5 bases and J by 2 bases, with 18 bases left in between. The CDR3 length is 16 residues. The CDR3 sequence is CASSPLSGSGQETQYF. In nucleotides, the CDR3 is TGTGCCAGCAGCCCACTTAGTGGATCGGGGCAAGAGACCCAGTACTTC.

The CDR3 loop is CATSDPVGQHPYNEQFF. In DNA form, the CDR3 reads TGTGCCACCAGTGATCCCGTCGGGCAGCATCCTTACAATGAGCAGTTCTTC. The chain is built from TRBV24-1 and TRBJ2-1; the D is unclear. The germline V gene encodes CDR1 KGHDR and CDR2 SFDVKD. The V gene lost 3 bases and the J gene lost 4 bases, with 18 bases spanning the gap. The CDR3 totals 17 residues.